Presented here are 32 T cell receptor beta chains from one specimen sequenced in a study of T-cell reconstitution after alpha-beta-depleted transplantation in children. The authors prepared the TCRbeta library with unique molecular identifiers. TCRdb redid the calling of the PCR reads with MiXCR, one entry per CDR3 protein. This table holds around 380,000 distinct CDR3 sequences, roughly 11% found once. The sample was PBMCs from the stem cell graft donor, taken from the stem cell graft. These receptors came from a human donor who donated a stem cell graft to a child with acute myeloid leukemia.

The CDR3 DNA reads as TGCGCCAGCAGACCGAACGGGGGCGGCCAAGAGACCCAGTACTTC. Amino acid sequence: CASRPNGGGQETQYF. The rearrangement uses TRBV5-1 and TRBJ2-5; either TRBD1 or TRBD2 may supply D (6 bases each). CDR3 length equals 15 residues. Germline values: CDR1 SGHRS, CDR2 YFSETQ. Trimming removed 5 bases at V and 1 base at J, with 15 bases between. Full variable domain (missing parts from reference TRBV5-1 and TRBJ2-5): KAGVTQTPRYLIKTRGQQVTLSCSPISGHRSVSWYQQTPGQGLQFLFEYFSETQRNKGNFPGRFSGRQFSNSRSEMNVSTLELGDSALYLCASRPNGGGQETQYFGPGTRLLVL.

This clonotype was found a few times. The gene calls are TRBV5-1 and TRBJ2-3; 14 bases match TRBD2. The CDR3 is 15 amino acids. The ends lost 4 bases at V and 9 bases at J; junction bases unmatched: 7. Germline values: CDR1 SGHRS, CDR2 YFSETQ. CDR3 in amino acids: CASSDSGTSGGTQYF. The CDR3 DNA reads as TGCGCCAGCAGCGACTCCGGGACTAGCGGGGGCACGCAGTATTTT.

At least ten counts were recorded for this clonotype. V gene TRBV5-1 combines with J gene TRBJ1-6, with 11 bases aligning to TRBD1. Germline loops: CDR1 SGHRS, CDR2 YFSETQ. This CDR3 is built from 16 residues. V was pared by 4 bases and J by 6 bases, with 6 bases of the junction left unmatched. The DNA of the CDR3 is TGCGCCAGCAGCGAGGACAGGGGGCCTACTAATTCACCCCTCCACTTT. Translation gives CASSEDRGPTNSPLHF.

The CDR3 reads CASRLAGGRDTQYF. CDR3 nucleotides: TGTGCCAGCAGACTAGCGGGGGGGAGAGATACGCAGTATTTT. V is TRBV5-4 and J is TRBJ2-3, with TRBD2 identical over 13 bases. The CDR3 is 14 amino acids. Germline CDR1 SGHNT, CDR2 YYREEE (reference sequence). V shed 5 bases, J shed 5 bases, and the junction held 2 bases outside the gene matches.

This chain uses TRBV7-9 with TRBJ1-6; D remains ambiguous. The CDR3 spans 16 residues. The germline CDR1 and CDR2 sequences are SEHNR and FQNEAQ (reference sequence). V lost 1 base and J lost 7, with 14 bases in between. The CDR3 DNA sequence: TGTGCCAGCAGCTTAGAATTCGGGATCGGGAATTCACCCCTCCACTTT. It codes for CASSLEFGIGNSPLHF. Full variable domain (remainder filled in from reference TRBV7-9 and TRBJ1-6): DTGVSQNPRHKITKRGQNVTFRCDPISEHNRLYWYRQTLGQGPEFLTYFQNEAQLEKSRLLSDRFSAERPKGSFSTLEIQRTEQGDSAMYLCASSLEFGIGNSPLHFGNGTRLTVT.

This chain uses TRBV15 with TRBJ1-3; D ambiguous. V dropped 0 bases and J dropped 4 bases, with 1 base sitting between them. The CDR3 contains 12 residues. Per germline, CDR1 LNHNV and CDR2 YYDKDF (reference sequence). The CDR3 DNA follows: TGTGCCACCAGCAGAGAGGGAAACACCATATATTTT. The encoded protein is CATSREGNTIYF.

This clonotype has ten or more counts. V and J are TRBV29-1 and TRBJ2-7; weak D call: TRBD2 (7 bases). Germline loops: CDR1 SQVTM, CDR2 ANQGSEA. Trimming left V 8 bases short and J 3 bases short, with 14 bases between. This CDR3 spans 12 amino acids. Here the CDR3 reads CSIREGGYEQYF. Written as DNA, the CDR3 is TGCAGCATCAGGGAGGGGGGCTACGAGCAGTACTTC.

V is TRBV25-1 and J is TRBJ2-1; D is tentatively TRBD1 or TRBD2 (5 bases each). The CDR3 length is 16 residues. Germline loops: CDR1 MGHDK, CDR2 SYGVNS. V gave up 1 base and J gave up 9 bases, with 19 bases separating them. The CDR3 nucleotides read TGTGCCAGCAGTGAATCGCCGGGACGTAGTGGTGGTGAGCAGTTCTTC. Translation gives CASSESPGRSGGEQFF.

The chain employs TRBV27 and TRBJ2-7; D is perhaps TRBD1 (5 bases). Deletions cut 6 bases from V and 2 bases from J, with 14 bases between. Germline V CDR1 and CDR2: MNHEY, SMNVEV (reference sequence). The CDR3 is made up of 14 amino acids. The CDR3 bases are TGTGCCAGCAGACGAATCACAGGAACCTACGAGCAGTACTTC. It yields the protein CASRRITGTYEQYF.

The genes are TRBV29-1 and TRBJ2-3; possible D gene TRBD2, 6 bases. The CDR3 extends over 13 amino acids. Germline V gene lookup returns CDR1 SQVTM and CDR2 ANQGSEA. The V end was cut by 4 bases, the J end by 4 bases, with 12 bases between. The CDR3 region is CSVAIGSPDTQYF. CDR3 coding DNA: TGCAGCGTTGCTATCGGGAGCCCAGATACGCAGTATTTT.

A few counts support this clonotype. The genes are TRBV6-1 and TRBJ2-5; 7 positions match TRBD1. Germline V lookup: CDR1 MNHNS, CDR2 SASEGT. The junction had 9 bases not matched to a gene; V was cut back by 6 bases and J by 5 bases. This CDR3 has 14 residues. This CDR3 reads CASSSTGRGETQYF. In nucleotides, the CDR3 is TGTGCCAGCAGCTCGACAGGGCGAGGGGAGACCCAGTACTTC.

This clonotype appeared many times. The chain uses TRBV20-1 and TRBJ2-3, with 11 bases that match TRBD2. Germline-derived CDR1 and CDR2 are DFQATT and SNEGSKA (reference sequence). The length of the CDR3 is 14 residues. J lost 5 bases, V lost 4 bases, and 5 bases had no gene match. The CDR3 sequence: CSAIPGTSGDTQYF. CDR3 nucleotides: TGCAGTGCTATCCCCGGGACTAGCGGAGATACGCAGTATTTT.

This chain joins TRBV20-1 and TRBJ1-3; 7 bases are a match to TRBD1. V trimming: 3 bases; J trimming: 0 bases; junction bases outside the gene matches: 5. This CDR3 region has 15 residues. Germline values: CDR1 DFQATT, CDR2 SNEGSKA (reference sequence). This CDR3 reads CSASSTGHSGNTIYF. The CDR3 nucleotides read TGCAGTGCTAGCTCGACAGGGCACTCTGGAAACACCATATATTTT.

This clonotype was found a few times. This chain uses TRBV4-1 with TRBJ1-1; tentative D call: TRBD1 (5 bases). This CDR3 is built from 18 residues. Germline CDR1 MGHRA, CDR2 YSYEKL. The V and J ends lost 0 bases and 1 base respectively, with 18 bases between them. The DNA for the CDR3 is TGCGCCAGCAGCCAAGATTCCAATCAGGGCAGAAAGAACACTGAAGCTTTCTTT. The encoded protein is CASSQDSNQGRKNTEAFF.

This rearrangement joins TRBV20-1 to TRBJ2-3, with D unresolved. CDR3 length: 12 amino acids. V lost 4 bases to trimming and J lost 4 bases, with 9 bases between them. Germline loops: CDR1 DFQATT, CDR2 SNEGSKA (reference sequence). CDR3 sequence reads: CSATGVADTQYF. In DNA form, the CDR3 reads TGCAGTGCTACTGGGGTAGCAGATACGCAGTATTTT.

V is TRBV21-1 and J is TRBJ2-7; the table's D gene call, TRBD1, was not cross checked with the DNA. TRBV21-1 is a pseudogene locus. CDR3 length equals 14 residues. The CDR3 DNA follows: TGTGCCAGCAAGGGGACAGCCTACTACTACGAGCAGTACGTC. Its translation: CASKGTAYYYEQYV.

There are many counts of this clonotype. The V call is TRBV6-2 or TRBV6-3, the J call TRBJ1-2; D is ambiguous. Trimming pared 6 bases from V and 5 bases from J, leaving 10 bases between. The CDR3 consists of 12 residues. Germline CDR1 MNHEY, CDR2 SVGEGT. CDR3 sequence reads: CASSRELYGYTF. For the CDR3, the DNA is TGTGCCAGCAGCCGTGAGCTATATGGCTACACCTTC.

In its sample, this clonotype was seen a few times. Here the CDR3 reads CSAPGANTGELFF. DNA of the CDR3: TGCAGCGCCCCAGGTGCGAACACCGGGGAGCTGTTTTTT. This rearrangement joins TRBV29-1 to TRBJ2-2; D gene uncertain. V was clipped by 7 bases and J by 0 bases, with 9 bases between them. Germline CDR1 and CDR2: SQVTM and ANQGSEA. The CDR3 is 13 residues long.

This clonotype occurred many times. The chain uses TRBV7-9 and TRBJ2-1; the D gene is possibly TRBD1 (6 bases). Per the germline V gene, CDR1 is SEHNR and CDR2 is FQNEAQ (reference sequence). Trimming stripped 3 bases from V and 9 bases from J, with 12 bases between. This CDR3 contains 13 residues. For the CDR3, the DNA is TGTGCCAGCAGCTTTTCAGGGGCGCGTGAGCAGTTCTTC. Its translation: CASSFSGAREQFF.

This clonotype was seen more than once but under ten times. The V call is TRBV7-2, the J call TRBJ1-2, with D perhaps TRBD1 (5 bases). Germline V gene data show CDR1 as SGHTA and CDR2 as FQGNSA. Trimming removed 8 bases at V and 2 bases at J, with 12 bases between. The CDR3 sequence is 13 residues long. The chain's CDR3 is CASSPQANYGYTF. The DNA for the CDR3 is TGTGCCAGCTCCCCACAGGCAAACTATGGCTACACCTTC.

This clonotype has at least ten counts. The chain is built from TRBV27 and TRBJ1-1, with TRBD1 matching over 7 bases. J was trimmed by 3 bases and V by 1 base; bases with no gene match: 5. This CDR3 is 15 amino acids long. Germline V gene data show CDR1 as MNHEY and CDR2 as SMNVEV (reference sequence). CDR3 loop: CASSLYGTDYTEAFF. For the CDR3, the DNA is TGTGCCAGCAGTTTATACGGGACAGACTACACTGAAGCTTTCTTT.

The V gene is TRBV19, the J gene TRBJ2-3; 7 bases match TRBD2. Germline CDR1 reads LNHDA; CDR2 reads SQIVND (reference sequence). The CDR3 loop spans 15 amino acids. The trim removed 5 bases at V and 0 bases at J, leaving 5 bases unmatched. CDR3: CASSRSGTSTDTQYF. The DNA of the CDR3 is TGTGCCAGTAGTCGGAGCGGGACTAGCACAGATACGCAGTATTTT.

This clonotype was recorded many times. The V call is TRBV12-3 or TRBV12-4, the J call TRBJ1-5; possible D gene TRBD1, 5 bases. The CDR3 totals 15 residues. Trimming removed 1 base from V and 0 bases from J, with 7 bases in between. CDR3 region: CASSLGGISNQPQHF. The DNA of the CDR3 is TGTGCCAGCAGTTTAGGGGGGATTAGCAATCAGCCCCAGCATTTT.

This clonotype appeared many times. The gene calls are TRBV5-6 and TRBJ2-5; 9 bases agree with TRBD1. From germline, CDR1 is SGHDT and CDR2 YYEEEE. The CDR3 covers 15 residues. Trimming removed 5 bases from V and 5 bases from J; junction bases left unmatched: 10. CDR3 residues: CASSSHYRGLETQYF. In nucleotides, the CDR3 is TGTGCCAGCAGTTCCCATTACAGGGGGCTTGAGACCCAGTACTTC.

This clonotype was counted a few times. This sequence joins TRBV6-1 and TRBJ1-4, with no clear D. The V end lost 6 bases, the J end lost 2 bases, and 7 bases lay between the germline ends. This CDR3 contains 13 residues. Germline assignment: CDR1 MNHNS and CDR2 SASEGT. The CDR3 DNA reads as TGTGCCAGCAGCCAAAACACTAATGAAAAACTGTTTTTT. Translating gives CASSQNTNEKLFF.

The sample holds a few counts of this clonotype. The V call is TRBV6-5, the J call TRBJ2-4; D might be TRBD2 (5 bases). The V and J ends lost 0 bases and 11 bases respectively, with 11 bases between them. Germline CDR1 reads MNHEY; CDR2 reads SVGAGI. There are 13 residues in the CDR3. The CDR3 loop reads CASSYSFGLFQYF. DNA of the CDR3: TGTGCCAGCAGTTACTCGTTCGGACTTTTTCAGTACTTC.

The chain uses TRBV5-1 and TRBJ2-2, with D unresolved. Between the trimmed V and J ends, which lost 4 bases and 2 bases, there was a span of 12 bases. This CDR3 region has 15 residues. The germline V gene encodes CDR1 SGHRS and CDR2 YFSETQ. CDR3 nucleotides: TGCGCCAGCAGCCTCCAATTTCCCAACACCGGGGAGCTGTTTTTT. Its protein product is CASSLQFPNTGELFF.

The chain couples TRBV12-3 or TRBV12-4 to TRBJ1-2, with D possibly being TRBD1 (6 bases). V lost 4 bases to trimming and J lost 8 bases, with 14 bases between them. This CDR3 region has 13 residues. The CDR3 sequence: CASSSSDSRGYTF. CDR3 coding DNA: TGTGCCAGCAGTTCATCGGACAGTCGAGGCTACACCTTC.

A few counts support this clonotype. V is TRBV20-1 and J is TRBJ1-5; a weak D match, TRBD1 (6 bases). Germline V gives CDR1 DFQATT, CDR2 SNEGSKA (reference sequence). CDR3 length equals 16 residues. The V gene lost 1 base and the J gene lost 2 bases, with 15 bases spanning the gap. CDR3 DNA sequence: TGCAGTGCTAGAGGGCACCCAGGGGTTGGCAATCAGCCCCAGCATTTT. Translation: CSARGHPGVGNQPQHF.

V usage is TRBV12-3 or TRBV12-4 and J usage is TRBJ2-3, with 7 nucleotides matching TRBD2. The CDR3 has 15 amino acids. Unmatched junction bases numbered 5, after V lost 4 bases and J lost 1 base. In nucleotides, the CDR3 is TGTGCCAGCAGTTCATTCGCGGGGGGCACAGATACGCAGTATTTT. Amino acids: CASSSFAGGTDTQYF.

The chain has TRBV5-1 and TRBJ2-1; the match to TRBD2 covers 7 bases. The V and J ends lost 0 bases and 9 bases, in that order; junction bases with no gene match: 18. This CDR3 has 18 amino acids. In germline, CDR1 is SGHRS, CDR2 YFSETQ. CDR3 sequence reads: CASSLARIAGRLGIEQFF. CDR3 in DNA: TGCGCCAGCAGCTTGGCACGAATAGCGGGTCGGCTGGGAATTGAGCAGTTCTTC.

In its sample, this clonotype was seen a few times. The V call is TRBV11-2, the J call TRBJ2-7; a weak D match, TRBD2 (5 bases). There are 13 residues in the CDR3. The germline V gene encodes CDR1 SGHAT and CDR2 FQNNGV. V gave up 5 bases and J gave up 2 bases, with 10 bases separating them. CDR3 in amino acids: CASSVPGAYEQYV. CDR3 in DNA: TGTGCCAGCAGCGTCCCCGGGGCCTACGAGCAGTACGTC.